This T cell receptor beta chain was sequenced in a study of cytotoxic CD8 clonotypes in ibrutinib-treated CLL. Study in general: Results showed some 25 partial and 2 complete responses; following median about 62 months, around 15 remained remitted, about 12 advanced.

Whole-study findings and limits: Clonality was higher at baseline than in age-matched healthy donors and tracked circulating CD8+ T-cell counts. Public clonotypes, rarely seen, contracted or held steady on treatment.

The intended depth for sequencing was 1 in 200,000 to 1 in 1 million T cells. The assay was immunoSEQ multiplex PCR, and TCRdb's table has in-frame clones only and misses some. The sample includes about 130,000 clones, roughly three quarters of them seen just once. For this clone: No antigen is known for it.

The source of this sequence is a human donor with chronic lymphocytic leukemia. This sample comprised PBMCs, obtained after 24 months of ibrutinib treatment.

As DNA, the CDR3 is TGTGCCAGCAGCTTGAGGCTAGCGGGGGGAACCGGGGAGCTGTTTTTT. Translating gives CASSLRLAGGTGELFF. The chain has TRBV7-9 and TRBJ2-2; 11 bases line up with TRBD2. The CDR3 has 16 amino acids. The germline V gene encodes CDR1 SEHNR and CDR2 FQNEAQ (reference sequence). Unmatched junction bases numbered 5, after V lost 3 bases and J lost 5 bases.